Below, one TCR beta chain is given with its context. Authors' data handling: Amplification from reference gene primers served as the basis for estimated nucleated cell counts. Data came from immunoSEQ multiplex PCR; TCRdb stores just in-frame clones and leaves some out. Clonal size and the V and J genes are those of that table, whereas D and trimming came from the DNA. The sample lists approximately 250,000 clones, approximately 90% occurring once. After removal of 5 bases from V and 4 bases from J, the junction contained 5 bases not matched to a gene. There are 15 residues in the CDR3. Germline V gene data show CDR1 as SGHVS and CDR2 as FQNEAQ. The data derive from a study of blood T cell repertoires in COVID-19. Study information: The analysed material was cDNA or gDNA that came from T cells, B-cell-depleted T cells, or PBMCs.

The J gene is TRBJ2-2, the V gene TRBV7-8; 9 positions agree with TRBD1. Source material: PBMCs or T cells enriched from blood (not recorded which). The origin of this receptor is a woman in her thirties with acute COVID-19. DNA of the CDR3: TGTGCCAGCAGCCGGACAGGGGAGGTCACCGGGGAGCTGTTTTTT. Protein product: CASSRTGEVTGELFF.